This T cell receptor (beta chain) was captured in a study of CD8 T cells in Susac syndrome. Study-wide context: The sequenced Susac syndrome patients comprised roughly 6 with active disease and roughly eight in remission.

Note on this clonotype: What it binds is not known.

Random hexamers served to reverse transcribe about 0.5 to 1 ug RNA. A multiplex approach, immunoSEQ multiplex PCR, amplified TCR beta CDR3 across 54 Vbeta and 13 Jbeta. TCRdb independently ran MiXCR on the immunoSEQ multiplex PCR reads; one entry per CDR3 protein. The sample holds about 240,000 distinct CDR3 sequences; 90% to 96% are singletons and the top ten take about 0.094%. Study-wide results and limits: Clonal expansion was absent from the CD4+ T cell repertoires in Susac syndrome.

Germline CDR1 and CDR2: SGHAT and FQNNGV. This CDR3 comprises 17 residues. The V gene end was trimmed by 4 bases and the J gene end by 1 base; junction bases not matched to a gene: 12. The TCR was taken from a human donor with Susac syndrome. The sample taken for sequencing was CD4+ T cells from PBMCs. The chain combines TRBV11-2 with TRBJ2-5; TRBD2 matches 7 bases. CDR3 DNA sequence: TGTGCCAGCAGCTCCCAATTCGGACTAGAGGGCCAAGAGACCCAGTACTTC. Translation: CASSSQFGLEGQETQYF.